The source of this T cell receptor beta chain is a study of control samples from healthy donors and cancer patients. Per germline, CDR1 SGHVS and CDR2 FQNEAQ. Trimming cost V 2 bases and J 4 bases; bases outside gene matches: 4. CDR3 length: 15 amino acids. Data came from immunoSEQ multiplex PCR; TCRdb stores just in-frame clones and leaves some out. The table lists around 80,000 clones, around 91% of them singletons. The chain has TRBV7-8 and TRBJ2-3, with 9 positions matching TRBD2. The sequencing input was blood. The receptor was isolated from a man aged 50 or older in good health. CDR3 sequence: CASSLRRGGSDTQYF. CDR3 sequence (DNA): TGTGCCAGCAGCTTAAGGCGGGGGGGCTCAGATACGCAGTATTTT.